The present TCR beta chain was sequenced within a study of blood T cell dynamics during melanoma immunotherapy. Study results and limitations: At W3, later disease-control patients showed bifurcated PBMC repertoire changes, unlike progressors.

As concerns this clone: The target antigen is unknown.

CDR3 length equals 14 residues. V was clipped by 6 bases and J by 1 base, with 12 bases between them. Germline V gene data show CDR1 as LNHDA and CDR2 as SQIVND (reference sequence). The table came from immunoSEQ multiplex PCR; TCRdb's copy has only in-frame clones and leaves some out. The sample consists of 10,000 to 12,000 clones, 80% to 85% of them appearing once. As for time point: week 3, after first cycle of checkpoint inhibitor. One draw preceded checkpoint blockade; another followed its first cycle at week 3. Prior systemic cancer therapy, immunosuppressant use and other active malignancies excluded patients.

The sequencing here drew on blood, taken from a patient treated with checkpoint blockade. V is TRBV19 and J is TRBJ2-5; D unresolved. This receptor was obtained from a human donor with melanoma. The CDR3 here is CASSQSQVQETQYF. CDR3 DNA sequence: TGTGCCAGTAGCCAATCCCAGGTCCAAGAGACCCAGTACTTC. Full variable domain (missing parts from reference TRBV19 and TRBJ2-5): DGGITQSPKYLFRKEGQNVTLSCEQNLNHDAMYWYRQDPGQGLRLIYYSQIVNDFQKGDIAEGYSVSREKKESFPLTVTSAQKNPTAFYLCASSQSQVQETQYFGPGTRLLVL.